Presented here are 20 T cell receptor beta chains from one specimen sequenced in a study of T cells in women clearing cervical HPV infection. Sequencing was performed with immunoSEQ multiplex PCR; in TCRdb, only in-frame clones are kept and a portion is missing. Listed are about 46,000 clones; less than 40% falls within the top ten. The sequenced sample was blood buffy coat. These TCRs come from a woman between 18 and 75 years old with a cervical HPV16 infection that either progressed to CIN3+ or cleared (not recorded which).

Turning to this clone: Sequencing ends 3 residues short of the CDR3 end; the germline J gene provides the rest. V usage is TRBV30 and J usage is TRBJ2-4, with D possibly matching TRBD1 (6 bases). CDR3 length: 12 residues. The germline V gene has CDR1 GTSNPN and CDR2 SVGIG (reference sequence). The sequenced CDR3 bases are TGTGCCTGGAGGACACAGGGATATGGT. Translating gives CAWRTQGYG. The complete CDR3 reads CAWRTQGYGQYF.

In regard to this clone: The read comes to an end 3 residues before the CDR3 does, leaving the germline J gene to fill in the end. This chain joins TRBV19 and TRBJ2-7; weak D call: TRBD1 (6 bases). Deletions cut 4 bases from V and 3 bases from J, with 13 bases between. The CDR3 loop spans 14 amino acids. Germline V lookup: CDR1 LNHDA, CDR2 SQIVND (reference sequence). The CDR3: CASSTLDRLYEQYF. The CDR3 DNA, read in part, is TGTGCCAGTAGTACACTGGACAGACTCTACGAG.

The CDR3 loop is CASSDGKGEETQYF. The CDR3 bases that were read are TGTGCCAGCAGCGATGGGAAAGGGGAGGAGACC. The V gene is TRBV7-9, the J gene TRBJ2-5, with D perhaps TRBD1 or TRBD2 (5 bases each). Sequencing ends 3 residues short of the CDR3 end; the germline J gene provides the rest. Germline CDR1 is SEHNR and CDR2 is FQNEAQ (reference sequence). Trimming took 5 bases from V and 5 from J, leaving 15 bases between them. This CDR3 comprises 14 residues.

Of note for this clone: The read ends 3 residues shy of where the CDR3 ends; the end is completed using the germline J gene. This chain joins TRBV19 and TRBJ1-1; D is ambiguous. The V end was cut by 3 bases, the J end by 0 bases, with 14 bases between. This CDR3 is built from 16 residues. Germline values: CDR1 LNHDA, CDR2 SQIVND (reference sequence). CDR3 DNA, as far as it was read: TGTGCCAGTAGTATCCTGGCTTTACAAGTGAACACTGAA. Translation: CASSILALQVNTE. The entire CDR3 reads CASSILALQVNTEAFF.

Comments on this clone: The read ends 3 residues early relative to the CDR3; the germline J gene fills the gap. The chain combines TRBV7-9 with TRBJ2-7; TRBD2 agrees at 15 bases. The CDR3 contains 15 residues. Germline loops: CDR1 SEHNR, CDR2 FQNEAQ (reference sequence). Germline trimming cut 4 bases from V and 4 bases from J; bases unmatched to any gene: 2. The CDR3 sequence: CASSSGLAGGYEQYF. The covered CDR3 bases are TGTGCCAGCAGCTCGGGACTAGCGGGAGGATACGAG.

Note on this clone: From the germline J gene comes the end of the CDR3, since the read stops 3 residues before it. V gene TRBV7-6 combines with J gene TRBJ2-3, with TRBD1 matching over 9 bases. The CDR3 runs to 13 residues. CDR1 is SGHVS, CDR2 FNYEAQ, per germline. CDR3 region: CASSMSRDRAQYF. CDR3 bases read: TGTGCCAGCAGCATGTCCCGGGACAGGGCG. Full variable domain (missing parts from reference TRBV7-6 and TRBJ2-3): GAGVSQSPRYKVTKRGQDVALRCDPISGHVSLYWYRQALGQGPEFLTYFNYEAQQDKSGLPNDRFSAERPEGSISTLTIQRTEQRDSAMYRCASSMSRDRAQYFGPGTRLTVL.

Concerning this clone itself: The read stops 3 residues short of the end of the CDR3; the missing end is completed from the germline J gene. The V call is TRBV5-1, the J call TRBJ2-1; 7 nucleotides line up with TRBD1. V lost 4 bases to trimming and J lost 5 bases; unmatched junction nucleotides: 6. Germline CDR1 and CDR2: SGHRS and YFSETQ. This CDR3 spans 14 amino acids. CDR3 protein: CASSVTTGNNEQFF. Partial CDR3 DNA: TGCGCCAGCAGCGTCACGACAGGGAACAATGAG.

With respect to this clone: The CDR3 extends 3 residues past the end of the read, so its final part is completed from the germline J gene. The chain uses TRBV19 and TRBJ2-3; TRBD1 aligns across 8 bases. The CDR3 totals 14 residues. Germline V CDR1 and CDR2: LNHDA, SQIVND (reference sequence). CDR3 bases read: TGTGCCAGTAGTACCCAGGGGGCACATCAGCCG. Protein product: CASSTQGAHQP. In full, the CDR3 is CASSTQGAHQPQYF.

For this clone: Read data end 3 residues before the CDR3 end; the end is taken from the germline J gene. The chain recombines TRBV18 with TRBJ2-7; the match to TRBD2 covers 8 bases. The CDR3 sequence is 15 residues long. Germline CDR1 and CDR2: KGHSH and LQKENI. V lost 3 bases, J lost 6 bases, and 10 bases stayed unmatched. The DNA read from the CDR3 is TGTGCCAGCTCACCGCTAGCGGGCGAACATGGCGAG. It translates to CASSPLAGEHGE. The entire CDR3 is CASSPLAGEHGEQYF.

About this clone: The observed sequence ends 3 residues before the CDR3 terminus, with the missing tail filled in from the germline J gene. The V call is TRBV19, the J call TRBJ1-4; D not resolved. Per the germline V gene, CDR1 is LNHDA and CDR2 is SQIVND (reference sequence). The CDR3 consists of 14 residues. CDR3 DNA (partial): TGTGCCAGTAGTATAAGGCAGGTTAATTCACCA. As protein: CASSIRQVNSP. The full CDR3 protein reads CASSIRQVNSPLFF.

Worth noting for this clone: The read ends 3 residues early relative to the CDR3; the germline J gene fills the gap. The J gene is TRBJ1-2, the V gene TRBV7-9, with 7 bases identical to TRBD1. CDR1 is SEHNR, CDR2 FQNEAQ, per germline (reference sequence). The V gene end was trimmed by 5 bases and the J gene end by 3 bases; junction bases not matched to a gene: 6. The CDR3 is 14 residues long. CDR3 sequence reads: CASSDDRDDYGYTF. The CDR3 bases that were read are TGTGCCAGCAGCGACGACAGGGACGACTATGGC.

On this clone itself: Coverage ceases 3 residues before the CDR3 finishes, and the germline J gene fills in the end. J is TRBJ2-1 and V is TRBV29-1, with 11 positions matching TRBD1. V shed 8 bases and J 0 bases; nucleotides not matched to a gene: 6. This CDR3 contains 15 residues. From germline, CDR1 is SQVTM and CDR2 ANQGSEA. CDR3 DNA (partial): TGCAGCCTGGACGGGACAGGGGGCTCCTACAATGAG. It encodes CSLDGTGGSYNE. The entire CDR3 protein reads CSLDGTGGSYNEQFF.

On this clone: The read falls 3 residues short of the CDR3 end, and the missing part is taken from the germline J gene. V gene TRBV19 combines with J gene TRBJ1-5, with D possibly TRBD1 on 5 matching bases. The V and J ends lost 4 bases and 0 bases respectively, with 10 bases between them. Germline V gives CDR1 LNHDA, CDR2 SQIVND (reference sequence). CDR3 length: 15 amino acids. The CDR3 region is CASSKGHYSNQPQHF. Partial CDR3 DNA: TGTGCCAGTAGTAAAGGACACTATAGCAATCAGCCC.

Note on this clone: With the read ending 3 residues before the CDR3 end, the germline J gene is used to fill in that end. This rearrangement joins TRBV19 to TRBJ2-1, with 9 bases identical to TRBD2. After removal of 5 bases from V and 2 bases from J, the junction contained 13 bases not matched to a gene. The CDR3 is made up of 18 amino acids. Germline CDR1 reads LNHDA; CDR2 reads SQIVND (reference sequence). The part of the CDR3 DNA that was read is TGTGCCAGTAGTTTTTTTCCCCTGACTAGCGGACCCTACAATGAG. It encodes CASSFFPLTSGPYNE. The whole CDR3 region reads CASSFFPLTSGPYNEQFF.

CDR3 protein: CASSELVGLLFF. The sequenced part of the CDR3 DNA is TGTGCCAGCAGTGAACTCGTGGGGCTG. V gene TRBV6-1 combines with J gene TRBJ2-2; weak D call: TRBD1 (5 bases). The CDR3 goes on 3 residues after the read ends, and that part is filled in from the germline J gene. The CDR3 is 12 amino acids. From germline, CDR1 is MNHNS and CDR2 SASEGT.

The part of the CDR3 DNA that was read is TGTGCCTGGAGTGTACGGCTAGCGGGAGCTGGGGCCAACGTA. Amino acids: CAWSVRLAGAGANV. The entire CDR3 reads CAWSVRLAGAGANVLFF. The chain links TRBV30 to TRBJ1-4; possible D gene TRBD1, 5 bases. The sequence runs out 3 residues before the end of the CDR3; the remainder is reconstructed from the germline J gene. CDR1 and CDR2 (germline): GTSNPN, SVGIG (reference sequence). This CDR3 is 17 amino acids long.

Here the CDR3 reads CASSEFSGPSYEQYF. CDR3 DNA (partial): TGTGCCAGCAGTGAATTTAGCGGGCCTTCCTACGAG. V gene TRBV6-4 combines with J gene TRBJ2-7, with 7 nucleotides matching TRBD2. Sequencing ends 3 residues short of the CDR3 end; the germline J gene provides the rest. Per the germline V gene, CDR1 is MRHNA and CDR2 is SNTAGT. CDR3 length: 15 amino acids. After removal of 3 bases from V and 1 base from J, the junction contained 6 bases not matched to a gene.

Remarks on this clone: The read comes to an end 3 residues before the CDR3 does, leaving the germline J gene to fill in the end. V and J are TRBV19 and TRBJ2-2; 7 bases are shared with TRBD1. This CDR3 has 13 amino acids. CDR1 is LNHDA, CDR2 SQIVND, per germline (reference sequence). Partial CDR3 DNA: TGTGCCACGTCCGGGACAGAACCTGAAAAG. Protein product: CATSGTEPEK. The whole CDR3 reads CATSGTEPEKLFF.

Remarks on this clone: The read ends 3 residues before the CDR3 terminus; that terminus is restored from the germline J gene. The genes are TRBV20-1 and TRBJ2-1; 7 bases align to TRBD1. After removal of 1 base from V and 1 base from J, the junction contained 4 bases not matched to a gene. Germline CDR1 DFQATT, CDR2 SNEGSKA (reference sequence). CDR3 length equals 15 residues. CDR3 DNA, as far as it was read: TGCAGTGCTAGAGTCCCGGGACAGTCCTACAATGAG. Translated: CSARVPGQSYNE. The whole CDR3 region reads CSARVPGQSYNEQFF.

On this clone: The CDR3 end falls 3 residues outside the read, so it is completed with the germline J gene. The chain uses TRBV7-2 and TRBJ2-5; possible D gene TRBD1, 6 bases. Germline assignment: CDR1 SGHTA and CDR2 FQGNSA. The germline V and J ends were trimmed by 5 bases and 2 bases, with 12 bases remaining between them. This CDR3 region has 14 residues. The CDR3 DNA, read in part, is TGTGCCAGCAGCCGGCCCAGGGGACAAGAGACC. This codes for CASSRPRGQET. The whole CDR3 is CASSRPRGQETQYF.